These 27 T cell receptor beta chains originate from one sample sequenced in a study of beta chain features in type 1 diabetes (dated by TCRdb to 2016 to 2018). The protocol used for the library was the immunoSEQ multiplex PCR assay. The High Capacity cDNA Reverse Transcription Kit was used to reverse transcribe all of the isolated RNA, meaning that expressed TCRB transcripts were what got sequenced. TCRdb carries this immuneACCESS record with in-frame sequences only. Its versions omit some clonotypes, under half of them owing to an unresolved V gene in the studies checked, with the rest unexplained. This sample has around 340,000 clones in its table, and less than 20% of those were observed once. In total, the top ten clones hold under 0.05% of the sample. Specimen: naive CD4+ T cells from blood. This specimen's cell subset or site label, interpreted: true naive CD4+ T cells. The receptors stem from a woman under 30 in good health.

This clone was picked up a small number of times. V and J are TRBV4-2 and TRBJ2-3; 9 nucleotides align to TRBD2. Germline V CDR1 and CDR2: LGHNA, YNFKEQ. V shed 4 bases, J shed 2 bases, and the junction held 7 bases outside the gene matches. The CDR3 has 16 residues. CDR3 sequence reads: CASSLEREADTDTQYF. The CDR3 coding sequence is TGTGCCAGCAGCCTAGAGCGGGAGGCCGACACAGATACGCAGTATTTT.

This clone was detected only a few times. V is TRBV2 and J is TRBJ2-7; 7 bases match TRBD2. The trim removed 7 bases at V and 7 bases at J, leaving 13 bases unmatched. CDR1 is SNHLY, CDR2 FYNNEI, per germline. CDR3 size: 14 residues. The CDR3 reads CASMKLATPTEQYF. Here the CDR3 DNA reads TGTGCCAGCATGAAACTAGCGACCCCTACGGAGCAGTACTTC.

The rearrangement uses TRBV4-1 and TRBJ2-7, with TRBD2 identical over 8 bases. Germline V gene data show CDR1 as MGHRA and CDR2 as YSYEKL. V was pared by 4 bases and J by 3 bases, with 8 bases of the junction left unmatched. This CDR3 is built from 15 residues. The CDR3 DNA reads TGCGCCAGCAGCCCCGCCCGGGGGGGGGACTACGAGCAGTACTTC. Amino acids: CASSPARGGDYEQYF.

On this clone itself: Other DNA sequences of this sample code for an identical CDR3. The rearrangement uses TRBV18 and TRBJ2-7, with D unclear. Per germline, CDR1 KGHSH and CDR2 LQKENI. The CDR3 loop spans 13 amino acids. The V end lost 0 bases, the J end lost 1 base, and 4 bases lay between the germline ends. The DNA for the CDR3 is TGTGCCAGCTCACCACCCTCGTCCTACGAGCAGTACTTC. This encodes CASSPPSSYEQYF.

The chain is built from TRBV5-4 and TRBJ2-1; 7 bases map to TRBD1. The CDR3 extends over 12 amino acids. V gave up 4 bases and J gave up 8 bases; unmatched junction bases: 3. Germline assignment: CDR1 SGHNT and CDR2 YYREEE (reference sequence). CDR3 coding DNA: TGTGCCAGCAGCCGGGACAGCTATGAGCAGTTCTTC. It encodes CASSRDSYEQFF.

The chain carries TRBV11-2 and TRBJ2-5, with 8 bases that match TRBD1. The CDR3 has 14 amino acids. Germline V lookup: CDR1 SGHAT, CDR2 FQNNGV. The trim removed 6 bases at V and 2 bases at J, leaving 5 bases unmatched. CDR3 in DNA: TGTGCCAGCAGGTTCACAGGGGGTCAAGAGACCCAGTACTTC. The encoded protein is CASRFTGGQETQYF.

The V and J genes are TRBV30 and TRBJ1-4, with no clear D. The CDR3 runs to 14 residues. The V gene lost 0 bases and the J gene lost 7 bases, with 12 bases spanning the gap. CDR1 and CDR2 (germline): GTSNPN, SVGIG (reference sequence). CDR3 nucleotides: TGTGCCTGGAGTGTAGGCGGGGAGGGTGAAAAACTGTTTTTT. Translation gives CAWSVGGEGEKLFF.

The rearrangement links TRBV9 to TRBJ1-4; TRBD1 agrees at 10 bases. CDR1 and CDR2 from the germline V gene are SGDLS and YYNGEE. V was clipped by 3 bases and J by 6 bases; unmatched bases: 5. This CDR3 region has 15 residues. The CDR3 reads CASSAPGTGDEKLFF. CDR3 DNA sequence: TGTGCCAGCAGCGCCCCCGGGACAGGGGATGAAAAACTGTTTTTT.

V is TRBV2 and J is TRBJ2-5; TRBD2 matches 8 bases. The V gene's germline CDR1 is SNHLY and CDR2 FYNNEI. CDR3 length equals 13 residues. Germline trimming cut 7 bases from V and 2 bases from J; bases unmatched to any gene: 3. The CDR3 region is CASNRLAQETQYF. In DNA, the CDR3 is TGTGCCAGCAATCGACTAGCGCAAGAGACCCAGTACTTC. Drawing the rest from reference TRBV2 and TRBJ2-5, the complete variable domain is EPEVTQTPSHQVTQMGQEVILRCVPISNHLYFYWYRQILGQKVEFLVSFYNNEISEKSEIFDDQFSVERPDGSNFTLKIRSTKLEDSAMYFCASNRLAQETQYFGPGTRLLVL.

The rearrangement uses TRBV7-2 and TRBJ2-5; maybe TRBD1 (5 bases). The ends were cut back, 2 bases at V and 1 base at J, with 8 bases in the middle. The CDR3 loop spans 14 amino acids. Germline V gene lookup returns CDR1 SGHTA and CDR2 FQGNSA. CDR3 coding DNA: TGTGCCAGCAGCTTACAGGGATTCCAAGAGACCCAGTACTTC. Encoded protein: CASSLQGFQETQYF.

The CDR3 is CASSQEWTAAIMAQHF. CDR3 nucleotide sequence: TGTGCCAGCAGCCAAGAATGGACTGCCGCCATTATGGCCCAGCATTTT. The chain combines TRBV4-2 with TRBJ1-5; D ambiguous. Germline-derived CDR1 and CDR2 are LGHNA and YNFKEQ. CDR3 length: 16 amino acids. V lost 0 bases and J lost 11, with 20 bases in between.

The gene calls are TRBV15 and TRBJ2-7; 8 bases line up with TRBD1. The V gene's germline CDR1 is LNHNV and CDR2 YYDKDF (reference sequence). Germline trimming cut 5 bases from V and 4 bases from J; bases unmatched to any gene: 10. The CDR3 has 15 residues. In DNA form, the CDR3 reads TGTGCCACCAGCCGGTCGCCCGGACAGGGATACGAGCAGTACTTC. Translating gives CATSRSPGQGYEQYF. The variable domain in full, with the rest retrieved from reference TRBV15 and TRBJ2-7, is DAMVIQNPRYQVTQFGKPVTLSCSQTLNHNVMYWYQQKSSQAPKLLFHYYDKDFNNEADTPDNFQSRRPNTSFCFLDIRSPGLGDTAMYLCATSRSPGQGYEQYFGPGTRLTVT.

This chain links TRBV4-3 with TRBJ1-1; TRBD1 is a possible D gene (5 bases). Trimming pared 1 base from V and 0 bases from J, leaving 6 bases between. Germline V gene data show CDR1 as LGHNA and CDR2 as YSLEER. The CDR3 sequence is 14 residues long. The CDR3 nucleotides are TGCGCCAGCAGCCAAGGGGGCTTGAACACTGAAGCTTTCTTT. Protein sequence: CASSQGGLNTEAFF.

The chain is built from TRBV30 and TRBJ1-5; weak D call: TRBD1 (5 bases). The V gene lost 0 bases and the J gene lost 5 bases, with 14 bases spanning the gap. The CDR3 is 15 residues long. Germline lookup yields CDR1 GTSNPN and CDR2 SVGIG (reference sequence). The CDR3 sequence: CAWSVVGQGHQPQHF. The CDR3 DNA reads TGTGCCTGGAGTGTCGTAGGTCAGGGTCATCAGCCCCAGCATTTT. Variable domain in full (rest from reference TRBV30 and TRBJ1-5): SQTIHQWPATLVQPVGSPLSLECTVEGTSNPNLYWYRQAAGRGLQLLFYSVGIGQISSEVPQNLSASRPQDRQFILSSKKLLLSDSGFYLCAWSVVGQGHQPQHFGDGTRLSIL.

There are a few counts of this clone. The J gene is TRBJ2-7, the V gene TRBV18; TRBD2 matches 8 bases. Per germline, CDR1 KGHSH and CDR2 LQKENI. V shed 0 bases, J shed 2 bases, and the junction held 3 bases outside the gene matches. The CDR3 is 15 residues long. The CDR3 region is CASSPPGRGAYEQYF. CDR3 coding DNA: TGTGCCAGCTCACCACCGGGGCGGGGGGCCTACGAGCAGTACTTC.

The rearrangement uses TRBV4-3 and TRBJ2-3, with a tentative D call TRBD2 (6 bases). V lost 4 bases, J lost 2 bases, and 16 bases lay in between. Germline CDR1 LGHNA, CDR2 YSLEER. This CDR3 is 16 amino acids long. CDR3 sequence (DNA): TGCGCCAGCAGCCCATCCCGGGACTCCGTCACAGATACGCAGTATTTT. Translation: CASSPSRDSVTDTQYF.

This clone was seen a handful of times. The rearrangement links TRBV15 to TRBJ2-7, with TRBD1 matching over 12 bases. This CDR3 is 16 amino acids long. The germline V gene has CDR1 LNHNV and CDR2 YYDKDF (reference sequence). V lost 1 base to trimming and J lost 5 bases; unmatched junction nucleotides: 6. This chain's CDR3 is CATSRAPGQGADEQYF. In DNA form, the CDR3 reads TGTGCCACCAGCAGAGCCCCGGGACAGGGGGCGGACGAGCAGTACTTC. Filled out from reference TRBV15 and TRBJ2-7, the complete variable domain reads DAMVIQNPRYQVTQFGKPVTLSCSQTLNHNVMYWYQQKSSQAPKLLFHYYDKDFNNEADTPDNFQSRRPNTSFCFLDIRSPGLGDTAMYLCATSRAPGQGADEQYFGPGTRLTVT.

This clone has more than one count but fewer than ten. The CDR3 nucleotides read TGTGCCTGGAGTGGACTAGCGGACTCCTACAATGAGCAGTTCTTC. Translating it yields CAWSGLADSYNEQFF. This sequence joins TRBV30 and TRBJ2-1; 9 bases map to TRBD2. V was clipped by 1 base and J by 0 bases; unmatched bases: 1. This CDR3 spans 15 amino acids. CDR1 is GTSNPN, CDR2 SVGIG, per germline (reference sequence).

This clone has just a few counts. V gene TRBV11-2 combines with J gene TRBJ2-2; 11 positions agree with TRBD2. There are 18 residues in the CDR3. With V trimmed by 3 bases and J by 7 bases, 13 bases remained unmatched. Germline V gene data show CDR1 as SGHAT and CDR2 as FQNNGV. CDR3 DNA: TGTGCCAGCAGCTTCACCCTTCCGGTAGCGGGAGGGTTCGGGGAGCTGTTTTTT. This gives the protein CASSFTLPVAGGFGELFF. The full variable domain, rest sourced from reference TRBV11-2 and TRBJ2-2, is EAGVAQSPRYKIIEKRQSVAFWCNPISGHATLYWYQQILGQGPKLLIQFQNNGVVDDSQLPKDRFSAERLKGVDSTLKIQPAKLEDSAVYLCASSFTLPVAGGFGELFFGEGSRLTVL.

This clone was seen more than once but under ten times. This sequence joins TRBV29-1 and TRBJ1-2; tentatively, D is TRBD1 (5 bases). Germline loops: CDR1 SQVTM, CDR2 ANQGSEA. The CDR3 loop spans 12 amino acids. Trimming cost V 4 bases and J 6 bases, with 12 bases left between them. The CDR3, as DNA: TGCAGCGTTGGGGCAGGGTTGAATGGCTACACCTTC. Translating gives CSVGAGLNGYTF. The whole variable domain, remainder taken from reference TRBV29-1 and TRBJ1-2, is SAVISQKPSRDICQRGTSLTIQCQVDSQVTMMFWYRQQPGQSLTLIATANQGSEATYESGFVIDKFPISRPNLTFSTLTVSNMSPEDSSIYLCSVGAGLNGYTFGSGTRLTVV.

The chain couples TRBV5-6 to TRBJ2-1; no clear D. The CDR3 totals 11 residues. V was cut by 4 bases and J by 9 bases, with 8 bases left in between. Germline V lookup: CDR1 SGHDT, CDR2 YYEEEE. The CDR3 DNA follows: TGTGCCAGCAGCCGCTCGCGTGAGCAGTTCTTC. As protein: CASSRSREQFF.

In this sample, this clone turned up a few times. The gene calls are TRBV6-5 and TRBJ2-1, with 12 positions matching TRBD2. This CDR3 comprises 14 residues. Germline CDR1 reads MNHEY; CDR2 reads SVGAGI. Unmatched junction bases numbered 4, after V lost 5 bases and J lost 8 bases. In nucleotides, the CDR3 is TGTGCCAGCAGTCGGACTAGCGGGACCTATGAGCAGTTCTTC. This sequence encodes CASSRTSGTYEQFF.

In its sample, this clone was seen a few times. V and J are TRBV7-9 and TRBJ2-1, with TRBD1 matching 8 bases. V lost 3 bases and J lost 6; bases outside the gene matches: 7. Per the germline V gene, CDR1 is SEHNR and CDR2 is FQNEAQ (reference sequence). The CDR3 has 15 amino acids. CDR3 nucleotide sequence: TGTGCCAGCAGCTTGGACAGGGTGTTTGGCAATGAGCAGTTCTTC. Its translation: CASSLDRVFGNEQFF. The entire variable domain, with the rest obtained from reference TRBV7-9 and TRBJ2-1, is as follows: DTGVSQNPRHKITKRGQNVTFRCDPISEHNRLYWYRQTLGQGPEFLTYFQNEAQLEKSRLLSDRFSAERPKGSFSTLEIQRTEQGDSAMYLCASSLDRVFGNEQFFGPGTRLTVL.

The table lists this clone with a few counts. V is TRBV16 and J is TRBJ2-6; 8 bases are a match to TRBD1. This CDR3 is 16 amino acids long. Germline values: CDR1 KGHSY, CDR2 FQNENV. Trimming took 2 bases from V and 3 from J; bases not matched to a gene: 3. CDR3 sequence (DNA): TGTGCCAGCAGCCAACAGGGGGCGCTTGGGGCCAACGTCCTGACTTTC. It is translated as CASSQQGALGANVLTF.

The chain uses TRBV25-1 and TRBJ1-1; D possibly corresponds to TRBD1 (6 bases). The CDR3 has 10 residues. V was pared by 4 bases and J by 12 bases, with 9 bases between. The germline CDR1 and CDR2 sequences are MGHDK and SYGVNS. The CDR3 sequence is CASSGGQTFF. The DNA for the CDR3 is TGTGCCAGCAGTGGTGGACAGACTTTCTTT.

The V call is TRBV18, the J call TRBJ1-2, with D uncertain. The CDR3 length is 16 residues. Germline lookup yields CDR1 KGHSH and CDR2 LQKENI. V was trimmed by 0 bases and J by 5 bases, leaving 16 bases between them. The chain's CDR3 is CASSPPEGHLVYGYTF. CDR3 coding DNA: TGTGCCAGCTCACCACCGGAGGGCCACCTCGTATATGGCTACACCTTC.

As DNA, the CDR3 is TGCAGCGTTGGGTTTCAGGGGGCAGGCACTGAAGCTTTCTTT. As protein: CSVGFQGAGTEAFF. V and J are TRBV29-1 and TRBJ1-1; TRBD1 matches at 8 bases. The V gene's germline CDR1 is SQVTM and CDR2 ANQGSEA. This CDR3 contains 14 residues. The ends lost 4 bases at V and 4 bases at J; junction bases unmatched: 8.